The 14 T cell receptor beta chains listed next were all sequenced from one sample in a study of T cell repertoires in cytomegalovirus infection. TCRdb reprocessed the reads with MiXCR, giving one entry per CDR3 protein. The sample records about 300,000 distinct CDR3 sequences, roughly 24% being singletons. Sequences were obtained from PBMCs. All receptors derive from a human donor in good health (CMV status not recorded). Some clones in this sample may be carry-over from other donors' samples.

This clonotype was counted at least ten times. Here the CDR3 DNA reads TGTGCCAGCAGCCTCATCGTCAAAAACATTCAGTACTTC. Translated, it gives CASSLIVKNIQYF. The rearrangement links TRBV7-2 to TRBJ2-4, with D uncertain. Trimming removed 5 bases from V and 3 bases from J, with 8 bases in between. The CDR3 length is 13 residues. Germline CDR1 and CDR2: SGHTA and FQGNSA.

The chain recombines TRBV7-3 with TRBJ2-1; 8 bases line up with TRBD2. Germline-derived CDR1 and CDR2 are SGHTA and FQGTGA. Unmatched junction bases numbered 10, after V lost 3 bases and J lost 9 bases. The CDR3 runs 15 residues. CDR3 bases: TGTGCCAGCAGCTTTGAAGCGGGAGACTGGAGTGAGCAGTTCTTC. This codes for CASSFEAGDWSEQFF.

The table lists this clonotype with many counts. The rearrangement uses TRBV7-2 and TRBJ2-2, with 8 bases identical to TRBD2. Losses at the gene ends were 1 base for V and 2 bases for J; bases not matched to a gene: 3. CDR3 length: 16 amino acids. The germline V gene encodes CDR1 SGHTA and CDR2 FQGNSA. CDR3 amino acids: CASSLDLAGNTGELFF. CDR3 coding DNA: TGTGCCAGCAGCTTAGATTTAGCGGGAAACACCGGGGAGCTGTTTTTT.

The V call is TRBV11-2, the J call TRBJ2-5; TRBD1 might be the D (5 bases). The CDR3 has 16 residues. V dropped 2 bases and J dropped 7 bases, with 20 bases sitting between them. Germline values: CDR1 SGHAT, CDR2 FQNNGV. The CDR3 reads CASSLKGVPMVGTQYF. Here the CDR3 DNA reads TGTGCCAGCAGCTTAAAAGGGGTCCCTATGGTGGGGACCCAGTACTTC.

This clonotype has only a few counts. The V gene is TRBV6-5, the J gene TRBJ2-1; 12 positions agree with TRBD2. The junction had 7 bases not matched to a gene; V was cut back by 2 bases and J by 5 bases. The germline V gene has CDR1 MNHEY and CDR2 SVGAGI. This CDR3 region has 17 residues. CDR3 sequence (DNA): TGTGCCAGCAGTTACGCGGCTAGCGGGGGGGCAAACAATGAGCAGTTCTTC. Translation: CASSYAASGGANNEQFF.

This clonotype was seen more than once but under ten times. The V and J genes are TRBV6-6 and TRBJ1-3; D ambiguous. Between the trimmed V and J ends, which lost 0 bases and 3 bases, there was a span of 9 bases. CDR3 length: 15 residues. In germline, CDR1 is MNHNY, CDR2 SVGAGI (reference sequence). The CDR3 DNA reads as TGTGCCAGCAGTTACTCATTAGATATTGGAAACACCATATATTTT. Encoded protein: CASSYSLDIGNTIYF.

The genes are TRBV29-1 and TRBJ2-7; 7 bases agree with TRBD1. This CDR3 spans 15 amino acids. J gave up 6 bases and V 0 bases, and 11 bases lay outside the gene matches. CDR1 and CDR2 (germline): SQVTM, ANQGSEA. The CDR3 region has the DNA TGCAGCGTTGAAGATCGTTATAAGGGACAGCTCGAGCAGTACTTC. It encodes CSVEDRYKGQLEQYF.

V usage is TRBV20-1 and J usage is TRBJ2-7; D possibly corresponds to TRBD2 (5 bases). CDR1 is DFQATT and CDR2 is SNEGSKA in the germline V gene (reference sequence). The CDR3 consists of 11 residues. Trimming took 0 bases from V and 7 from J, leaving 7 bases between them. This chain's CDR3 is CSARDWREQYF. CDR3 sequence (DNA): TGCAGTGCTAGAGATTGGAGGGAGCAGTACTTC.

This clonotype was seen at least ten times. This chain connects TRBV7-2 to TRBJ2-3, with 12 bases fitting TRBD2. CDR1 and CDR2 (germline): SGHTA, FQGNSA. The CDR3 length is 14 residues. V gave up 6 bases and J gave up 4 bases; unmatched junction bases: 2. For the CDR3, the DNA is TGTGCCAGCAGGCGACTAGCGGGAGCAGATACGCAGTATTTT. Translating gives CASRRLAGADTQYF. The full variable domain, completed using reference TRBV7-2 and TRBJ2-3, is GAGVSQSPSNKVTEKGKDVELRCDPISGHTALYWYRQSLGQGLEFLIYFQGNSAPDKSGLPSDRFSAERTGGSVSTLTIQRTQQEDSAVYLCASRRLAGADTQYFGPGTRLTVL.

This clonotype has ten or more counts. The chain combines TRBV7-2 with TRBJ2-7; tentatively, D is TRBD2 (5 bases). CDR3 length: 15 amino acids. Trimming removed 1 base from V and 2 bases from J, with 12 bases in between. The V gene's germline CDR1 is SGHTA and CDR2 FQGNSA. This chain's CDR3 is CASSLGGPPAYEQYF. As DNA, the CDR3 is TGTGCCAGCAGCTTAGGCGGGCCCCCTGCCTACGAGCAGTACTTC.

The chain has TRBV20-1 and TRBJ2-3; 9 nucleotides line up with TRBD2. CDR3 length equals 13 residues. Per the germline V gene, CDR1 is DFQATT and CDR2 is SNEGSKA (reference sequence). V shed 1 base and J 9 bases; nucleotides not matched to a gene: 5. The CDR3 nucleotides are TGCAGTGCTAGAGTAGCGGGAGTGGCGACGCAGTATTTT. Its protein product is CSARVAGVATQYF.

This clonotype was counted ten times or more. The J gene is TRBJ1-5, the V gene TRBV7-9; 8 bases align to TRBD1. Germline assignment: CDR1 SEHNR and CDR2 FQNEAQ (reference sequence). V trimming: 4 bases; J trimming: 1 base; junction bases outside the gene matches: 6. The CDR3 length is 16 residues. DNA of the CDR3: TGTGCCAGCAGCTCCCTTCGACAGGGGAGCAATCAGCCCCAGCATTTT. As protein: CASSSLRQGSNQPQHF.

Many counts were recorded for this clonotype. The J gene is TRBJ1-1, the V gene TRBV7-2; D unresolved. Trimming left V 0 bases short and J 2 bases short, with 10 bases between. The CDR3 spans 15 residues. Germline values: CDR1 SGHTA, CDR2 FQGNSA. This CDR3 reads CASSLATSLNTEAFF. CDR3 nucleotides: TGTGCCAGCAGCTTAGCGACTTCTCTAAACACTGAAGCTTTCTTT.

In DNA form, the CDR3 reads TGCAGTGCTAGGCATCCGCGGGGGGTGGGCAATGAGCAGTTCTTC. It encodes CSARHPRGVGNEQFF. The genes are TRBV20-1 and TRBJ2-1; 8 bases map to TRBD2. CDR1 and CDR2 (germline): DFQATT, SNEGSKA (reference sequence). The CDR3 totals 15 residues. The J segment lost 6 bases and the V segment lost 3 bases, leaving 10 bases of the junction unmatched.